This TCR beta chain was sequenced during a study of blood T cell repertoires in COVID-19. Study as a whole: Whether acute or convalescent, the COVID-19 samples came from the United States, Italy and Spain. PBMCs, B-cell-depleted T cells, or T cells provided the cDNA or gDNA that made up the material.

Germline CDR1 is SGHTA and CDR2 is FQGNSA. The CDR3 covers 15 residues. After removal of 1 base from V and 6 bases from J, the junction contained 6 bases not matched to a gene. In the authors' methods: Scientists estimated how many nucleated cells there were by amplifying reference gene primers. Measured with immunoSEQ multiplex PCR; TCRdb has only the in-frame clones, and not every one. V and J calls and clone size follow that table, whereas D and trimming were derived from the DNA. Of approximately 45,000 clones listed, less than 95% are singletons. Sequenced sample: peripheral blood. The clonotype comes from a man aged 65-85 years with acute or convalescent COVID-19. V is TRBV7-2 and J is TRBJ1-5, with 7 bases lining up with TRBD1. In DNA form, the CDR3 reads TGTGCCAGCAGCTTAGAACAGGGGAAGGGTCAGCCCCAGCATTTT. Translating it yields CASSLEQGKGQPQHF. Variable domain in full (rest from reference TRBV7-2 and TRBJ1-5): GAGVSQSPSNKVTEKGKDVELRCDPISGHTALYWYRQSLGQGLEFLIYFQGNSAPDKSGLPSDRFSAERTGGSVSTLTIQRTQQEDSAVYLCASSLEQGKGQPQHFGDGTRLSIL.